Presented here are 20 T cell receptor beta chains from one specimen sequenced in a study of shared clonotypes between healthy human individuals. Sequencing was performed with immunoSEQ multiplex PCR; in TCRdb, only in-frame clones are kept and a portion is missing. The sample records hundreds of thousands of clones, approximately 79% being singletons. The sample taken for sequencing was memory CD4+ T cells sorted from blood. Subset reported: CD45RA-negative fraction. The receptor source for this set is a woman in her thirties in good health.

V usage is TRBV7-9 and J usage is TRBJ2-7; 7 bases fit TRBD1. V was pared by 4 bases and J by 0 bases, with 6 bases of the junction left unmatched. The CDR3 length is 15 residues. The V gene's germline CDR1 is SEHNR and CDR2 FQNEAQ (reference sequence). CDR3 sequence (DNA): TGTGCCAGCAGCTCGGGACAGTTGAGCTCCTACGAGCAGTACTTC. Translation gives CASSSGQLSSYEQYF.

This rearrangement joins TRBV10-2 to TRBJ1-5, with TRBD1 matching over 9 bases. Germline CDR1 reads WSHSY; CDR2 reads SAAADI. Germline trimming cut 4 bases from V and 5 bases from J; bases unmatched to any gene: 0. CDR3 length: 13 amino acids. Here the CDR3 DNA reads TGCGCCAGCAGTGGACAGGGGGATCAGCCCCAGCATTTT. Translated: CASSGQGDQPQHF.

This clone has only a few counts. This chain links TRBV30 with TRBJ1-1; D not certain. This CDR3 has 14 amino acids. Germline-derived CDR1 and CDR2 are GTSNPN and SVGIG (reference sequence). Trimming took 2 bases from V and 0 from J, leaving 10 bases between them. The CDR3 DNA sequence: TGTGCCTGGAGTAGGGAACGGATGAACACTGAAGCTTTCTTT. As protein: CAWSRERMNTEAFF.

In its sample, this clone was seen a few times. The genes are TRBV2 and TRBJ2-1, with 9 nucleotides matching TRBD1. Germline V lookup: CDR1 SNHLY, CDR2 FYNNEI. Trimming at V came to 1 base and at J to 6 bases, leaving 1 base not matched to a gene. There are 14 residues in the CDR3. This chain's CDR3 is CASSEDRGPNEQFF. CDR3 in DNA: TGTGCCAGCAGTGAAGACAGGGGGCCCAATGAGCAGTTCTTC.

The V and J genes are TRBV5-1 and TRBJ2-3; TRBD2 aligns across 14 bases. Germline lookup yields CDR1 SGHRS and CDR2 YFSETQ. The J segment lost 3 bases and the V segment lost 1 base, leaving 4 bases of the junction unmatched. CDR3 length: 17 amino acids. The CDR3 here is CASSLSGTSGSTDTQYF. CDR3 DNA: TGCGCCAGCAGCTTGAGTGGGACTAGCGGGAGTACAGATACGCAGTATTTT.

This clone was recorded a few times. This chain links TRBV7-3 with TRBJ2-1; 14 nucleotides align to TRBD2. Germline V gene data show CDR1 as SGHTA and CDR2 as FQGTGA. J lost 10 bases, V lost 5 bases, and 7 bases had no gene match. The CDR3 is 15 residues long. The CDR3 is CASSDRGLAGEEQFF. DNA of the CDR3: TGTGCCAGCAGCGATAGGGGACTAGCGGGAGAAGAGCAGTTCTTC.

The V call is TRBV30, the J call TRBJ2-3; D remains unclear. The germline gives CDR1 GTSNPN, CDR2 SVGIG (reference sequence). Deletions cut 4 bases from V and 0 bases from J, with 8 bases between. This CDR3 contains 13 residues. CDR3 bases: TGTGCCTGGACTCGACTTAGCACAGATACGCAGTATTTT. Translating gives CAWTRLSTDTQYF.

As concerns this clone: Additional DNA sequences in this sample encode the identical CDR3. The rearrangement joins TRBV5-1 to TRBJ2-1; D is ambiguous. V was clipped by 4 bases and J by 0 bases, with 2 bases between them. Germline lookup yields CDR1 SGHRS and CDR2 YFSETQ. The CDR3 has 12 amino acids. The CDR3 bases are TGCGCCAGCAGCCCCTCCTACAATGAGCAGTTCTTC. This translates into CASSPSYNEQFF.

The rearrangement uses TRBV6-5 and TRBJ2-1, with 7 bases lining up with TRBD2. Germline V gives CDR1 MNHEY, CDR2 SVGAGI. With 0 bases clipped from V and 5 bases from J, the junction kept 4 bases outside the gene matches. The CDR3 is made up of 15 amino acids. The CDR3: CASSYSLAVNNEQFF. The CDR3 DNA follows: TGTGCCAGCAGTTACTCCCTAGCGGTAAACAATGAGCAGTTCTTC.

The J gene is TRBJ1-1, the V gene TRBV5-6; unclear D gene. V was trimmed by 4 bases and J by 0 bases, leaving 10 bases between them. CDR3 length equals 14 residues. Germline lookup yields CDR1 SGHDT and CDR2 YYEEEE. Written as DNA, the CDR3 is TGTGCCAGCAGCCAAACACAGATGAACACTGAAGCTTTCTTT. As protein: CASSQTQMNTEAFF.

The rearrangement links TRBV25-1 to TRBJ2-1, with D perhaps TRBD2 (6 bases). Germline assignment: CDR1 MGHDK and CDR2 SYGVNS. The CDR3 length is 16 residues. Trimming took 2 bases from V and 4 from J, leaving 15 bases between them. CDR3 protein: CASSEQGSGDYNEQFF. The DNA of the CDR3 is TGTGCCAGCAGTGAACAGGGTTCGGGAGATTACAATGAGCAGTTCTTC.

V is TRBV5-4 and J is TRBJ2-2; 11 positions agree with TRBD2. This CDR3 is 16 amino acids long. Germline lookup yields CDR1 SGHNT and CDR2 YYREEE (reference sequence). V shed 6 bases and J 6 bases; nucleotides not matched to a gene: 10. The CDR3 coding sequence is TGTGCCAGCACCCCAGGTCTAGCGGGAGGCCCCGGGGAGCTGTTTTTT. Translation: CASTPGLAGGPGELFF. The variable domain in full, with the rest retrieved from reference TRBV5-4 and TRBJ2-2, is ETGVTQSPTHLIKTRGQQVTLRCSSQSGHNTVSWYQQALGQGPQFIFQYYREEENGRGNFPPRFSGLQFPNYSSELNVNALELDDSALYLCASTPGLAGGPGELFFGEGSRLTVL.

Points on this clone: Additional DNA sequences in this sample encode the identical CDR3. The gene calls are TRBV5-1 and TRBJ2-1; D is uncertain. Germline loops: CDR1 SGHRS, CDR2 YFSETQ. Deletions cut 4 bases from V and 6 bases from J, with 11 bases between. The CDR3 covers 13 residues. For the CDR3, the DNA is TGCGCCAGCAGCCTCGGGTCGGGCAATGAGCAGTTCTTC. Translation gives CASSLGSGNEQFF.

This chain uses TRBV7-9 with TRBJ1-1; D may be TRBD1 (6 bases). The V end lost 4 bases, the J end lost 5 bases, and 11 bases lay between the germline ends. The CDR3 consists of 13 residues. CDR1 is SEHNR, CDR2 FQNEAQ, per germline (reference sequence). Here the CDR3 reads CASSSQGGTEAFF. In DNA form, the CDR3 reads TGTGCCAGCAGCTCACAGGGTGGGACTGAAGCTTTCTTT.

V usage is TRBV7-8 and J usage is TRBJ2-5; 9 bases map to TRBD2. V was clipped by 5 bases and J by 5 bases; unmatched bases: 12. CDR3 length: 16 amino acids. In germline, CDR1 is SGHVS, CDR2 FQNEAQ. The CDR3 DNA follows: TGTGCCAGCAGCCGAAAGACGGGGCGGGAGGGTGAGACCCAGTACTTC. It translates to CASSRKTGREGETQYF.

The rearrangement joins TRBV28 to TRBJ1-1; tentatively, D is TRBD1 (6 bases). CDR3 length: 14 amino acids. The V gene lost 8 bases and the J gene lost 2 bases, with 15 bases spanning the gap. Germline V gene data show CDR1 as MDHEN and CDR2 as SYDVKM. DNA of the CDR3: TGTGCCAGCGAACCGGGGGGGCGCAACACTGAAGCTTTCTTT. It translates to CASEPGGRNTEAFF. The full variable domain, completed using reference TRBV28 and TRBJ1-1, is DVKVTQSSRYLVKRTGEKVFLECVQDMDHENMFWYRQDPGLGLRLIYFSYDVKMKEKGDIPEGYSVSREKKERFSLILESASTNQTSMYLCASEPGGRNTEAFFGQGTRLTVV.

A few counts support this clone. The chain employs TRBV28 and TRBJ2-7; D perhaps matches TRBD1 (5 bases). Germline assignment: CDR1 MDHEN and CDR2 SYDVKM. The V and J ends lost 1 base and 6 bases respectively, with 22 bases between them. The CDR3 length is 17 residues. The chain's CDR3 is CASSLSLNWGLACEQYF. In nucleotides, the CDR3 is TGTGCCAGCAGTTTATCCCTGAACTGGGGCCTGGCTTGCGAGCAGTACTTC.

Worth noting for this clone: The identical CDR3 is also encoded by other nucleotide sequences in the sample. The rearrangement uses TRBV20-1 and TRBJ2-5; D call uncertain. Germline lookup yields CDR1 DFQATT and CDR2 SNEGSKA (reference sequence). The CDR3 covers 11 residues. V shed 3 bases and J shed 5 bases, with 7 bases lying between them. CDR3 protein: CSASPQETQYF. In nucleotides, the CDR3 is TGCAGTGCTAGCCCCCAGGAGACCCAGTACTTC.

This chain connects TRBV7-2 to TRBJ2-1, with 7 bases that match TRBD2. The length of the CDR3 is 16 residues. Germline V CDR1 and CDR2: SGHTA, FQGNSA. With V trimmed by 1 base and J by 3 bases, 6 bases remained unmatched. The CDR3 nucleotides read TGTGCCAGCAGCTTAGTTGGAGCGGGGAACTACAATGAGCAGTTCTTC. It codes for CASSLVGAGNYNEQFF.

The chain links TRBV4-1 to TRBJ1-5, with a tentative D call TRBD1 (6 bases). CDR1 is MGHRA and CDR2 is YSYEKL in the germline V gene. There are 15 residues in the CDR3. Trimming shortened V by 0 bases and J by 7 bases, and 13 bases separated the two germline ends. Here the CDR3 DNA reads TGCGCCAGCAGCCAAGAGCGGACAGTGAGACAGCCCCAGCATTTT. It encodes CASSQERTVRQPQHF.